Below, 8 T cell receptor beta chains from the same sample are listed, as sequenced in a study of T cells in Graves' hyperthyroidism and ophthalmopathy. TCR beta CDR3 regions were amplified from RNA transcripts. During a first-round RT-PCR of the TCR CDR3, the HTBI primer set was used. TCRdb re-called the multiplex PCR reads with MiXCR, one entry per CDR3 protein. This table holds under 350,000 distinct CDR3 sequences, roughly 18% found once. The sequencing input was blood. Receptors were obtained from a woman in her forties or fifties with Graves' hyperthyroidism.

This clonotype was recorded at least ten times. The chain couples TRBV18 to TRBJ1-1, with unresolved D. CDR3 length: 14 residues. The V gene lost 5 bases and the J gene lost 4 bases, with 14 bases spanning the gap. Per the germline V gene, CDR1 is KGHSH and CDR2 is LQKENI. CDR3 loop: CASSSRTDFTEAFF. In DNA form, the CDR3 reads TGTGCCAGCTCATCACGGACTGATTTCACTGAAGCTTTCTTT. The entire variable domain, with the rest obtained from reference TRBV18 and TRBJ1-1, is as follows: NAGVMQNPRHLVRRRGQEARLRCSPMKGHSHVYWYRQLPEEGLKFMVYLQKENIIDESGMPKERFSAEFPKEGPSILRIQQVVRGDSAAYFCASSSRTDFTEAFFGQGTRLTVV.

This clonotype showed up just a few times. V and J are TRBV14 and TRBJ2-1; 11 nucleotides line up with TRBD2. Germline loops: CDR1 SGHDN, CDR2 FVKESK. Trimming took 4 bases from V and 7 from J; bases not matched to a gene: 6. The CDR3 contains 15 residues. Here the CDR3 reads CASSPPSGGPNEQFF. CDR3 sequence (DNA): TGTGCCAGCAGCCCCCCTAGCGGGGGGCCTAATGAGCAGTTCTTC.

At least ten counts were recorded for this clonotype. The chain couples TRBV27 to TRBJ2-7; D may be TRBD1 (5 bases). This CDR3 is 14 amino acids long. V was trimmed by 0 bases and J by 3 bases, leaving 9 bases between them. CDR1 and CDR2 from the germline V gene are MNHEY and SMNVEV (reference sequence). CDR3 loop: CASSLSGRVYEQYF. The CDR3 region has the DNA TGTGCCAGCAGTTTATCCGGCAGGGTCTACGAGCAGTACTTC.

The chain uses TRBV7-8 and TRBJ2-3; 9 nucleotides agree with TRBD2. Unmatched junction bases numbered 9, after V lost 1 base and J lost 7 bases. Germline V gene data show CDR1 as SGHVS and CDR2 as FQNEAQ. This CDR3 region has 16 residues. The CDR3 protein is CASSLGFAGGYNTQYF. CDR3 nucleotide sequence: TGTGCCAGCAGCTTAGGGTTTGCGGGAGGGTATAATACGCAGTATTTT.

This clonotype was seen ten or more times. This chain uses TRBV28 with TRBJ1-5; TRBD1 matches at 7 bases. Trimming cost V 7 bases and J 3 bases; bases outside gene matches: 6. This CDR3 is built from 14 residues. Per germline, CDR1 MDHEN and CDR2 SYDVKM. CDR3 in DNA: TGTGCCAGCACCACGACAGGGCTCAATCAGCCCCAGCATTTT. Protein product: CASTTTGLNQPQHF. Supplemented by reference TRBV28 and TRBJ1-5, the full variable domain reads DVKVTQSSRYLVKRTGEKVFLECVQDMDHENMFWYRQDPGLGLRLIYFSYDVKMKEKGDIPEGYSVSREKKERFSLILESASTNQTSMYLCASTTTGLNQPQHFGDGTRLSIL.

This clonotype was seen many times. The chain links TRBV11-2 to TRBJ2-3, with no clear D. V gave up 5 bases and J gave up 11 bases, with 17 bases separating them. Germline CDR1 is SGHAT and CDR2 is FQNNGV. The CDR3 spans 13 residues. In DNA, the CDR3 is TGTGCCAGCAGCCTACGTCAAACCGGTCGGCAGTATTTT. It is translated as CASSLRQTGRQYF.

This clonotype was seen many times. The chain is built from TRBV4-1 and TRBJ2-5, with a weak D call TRBD1 (6 bases). CDR1 is MGHRA and CDR2 is YSYEKL in the germline V gene. Trimming left V 5 bases short and J 5 bases short, with 12 bases between. The CDR3 is 13 amino acids. The CDR3 is CASSRTVGETQYF. The CDR3 bases are TGCGCCAGCAGCAGGACAGTGGGGGAGACCCAGTACTTC.

V is TRBV7-9 and J is TRBJ1-1, with 10 bases lining up with TRBD1. J lost 11 bases, V lost 6 bases, and 9 bases had no gene match. Germline lookup yields CDR1 SEHNR and CDR2 FQNEAQ (reference sequence). The CDR3 length is 13 residues. CDR3 sequence: CASSWEDRGRAFF. For the CDR3, the DNA is TGTGCCAGCAGTTGGGAGGACAGGGGGAGGGCTTTCTTT.